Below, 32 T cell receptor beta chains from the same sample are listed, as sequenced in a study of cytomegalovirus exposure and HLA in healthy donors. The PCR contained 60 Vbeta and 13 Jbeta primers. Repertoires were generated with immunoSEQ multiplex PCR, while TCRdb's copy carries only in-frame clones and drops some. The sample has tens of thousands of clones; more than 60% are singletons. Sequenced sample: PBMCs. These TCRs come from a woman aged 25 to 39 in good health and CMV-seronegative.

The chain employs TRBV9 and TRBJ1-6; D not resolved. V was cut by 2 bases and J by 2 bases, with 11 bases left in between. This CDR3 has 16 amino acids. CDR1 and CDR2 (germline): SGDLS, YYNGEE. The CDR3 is CASSVDFGPYNSPLHF. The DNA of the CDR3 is TGTGCCAGCAGCGTGGACTTCGGACCCTATAATTCACCCCTCCACTTT.

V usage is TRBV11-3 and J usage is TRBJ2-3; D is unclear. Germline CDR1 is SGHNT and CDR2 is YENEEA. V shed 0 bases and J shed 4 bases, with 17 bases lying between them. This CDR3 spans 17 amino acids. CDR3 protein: CASSLDVIFRSSDTQYF. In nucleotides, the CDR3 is TGTGCCAGCAGCTTAGATGTGATATTTAGGAGTTCAGATACGCAGTATTTT.

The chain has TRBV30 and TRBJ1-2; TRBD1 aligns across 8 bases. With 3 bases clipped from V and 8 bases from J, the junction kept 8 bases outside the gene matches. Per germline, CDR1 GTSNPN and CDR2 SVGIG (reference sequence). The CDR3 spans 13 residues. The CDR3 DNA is TGTGCCTGGAGGCAAACAGGGGGTGAGGGCTACACCTTC. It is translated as CAWRQTGGEGYTF.

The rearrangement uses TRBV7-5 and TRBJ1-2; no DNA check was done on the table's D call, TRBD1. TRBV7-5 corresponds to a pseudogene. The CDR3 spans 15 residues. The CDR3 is CARSHTTGGFYGYTF. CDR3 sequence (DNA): TGTGCCAGAAGTCATACCACAGGGGGCTTCTATGGCTACACCTTC.

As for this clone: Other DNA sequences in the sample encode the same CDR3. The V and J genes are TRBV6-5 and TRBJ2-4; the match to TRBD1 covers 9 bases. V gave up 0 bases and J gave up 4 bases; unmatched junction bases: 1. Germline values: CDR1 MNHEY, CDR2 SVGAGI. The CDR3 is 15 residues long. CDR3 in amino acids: CASSYSGTGKNIQYF. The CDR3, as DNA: TGTGCCAGCAGTTACTCAGGGACAGGGAAAAACATTCAGTACTTC.

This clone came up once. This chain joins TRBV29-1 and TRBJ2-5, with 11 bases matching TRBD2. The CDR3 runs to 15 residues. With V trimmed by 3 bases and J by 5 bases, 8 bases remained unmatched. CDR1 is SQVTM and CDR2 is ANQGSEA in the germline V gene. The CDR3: CSVEALAGAGETQYF. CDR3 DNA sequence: TGCAGCGTTGAGGCACTAGCGGGGGCTGGGGAGACCCAGTACTTC.

The CDR3 coding sequence is TGCAGCGCTTCGGGCGGGGGGGTCACAGATACGCAGTATTTT. Protein sequence: CSASGGGVTDTQYF. The chain combines TRBV29-1 with TRBJ2-3; 9 bases fit TRBD2. Germline-derived CDR1 and CDR2 are SQVTM and ANQGSEA. The CDR3 sequence is 14 residues long. V shed 7 bases and J 2 bases; nucleotides not matched to a gene: 7.

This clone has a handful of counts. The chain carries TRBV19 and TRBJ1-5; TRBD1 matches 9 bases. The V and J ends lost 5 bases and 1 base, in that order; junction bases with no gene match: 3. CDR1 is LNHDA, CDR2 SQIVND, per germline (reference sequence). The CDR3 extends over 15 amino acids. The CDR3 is CASSRQGGSNQPQHF. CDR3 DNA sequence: TGTGCCAGTAGTCGACAGGGGGGAAGCAATCAGCCCCAGCATTTT.

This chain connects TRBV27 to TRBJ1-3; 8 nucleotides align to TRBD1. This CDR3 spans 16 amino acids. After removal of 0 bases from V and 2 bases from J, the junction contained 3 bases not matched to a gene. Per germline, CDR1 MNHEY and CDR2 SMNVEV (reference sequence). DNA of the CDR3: TGTGCCAGCAGTTTATCGGCCAGGGGGCCTGGAAACACCATATATTTT. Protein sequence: CASSLSARGPGNTIYF.

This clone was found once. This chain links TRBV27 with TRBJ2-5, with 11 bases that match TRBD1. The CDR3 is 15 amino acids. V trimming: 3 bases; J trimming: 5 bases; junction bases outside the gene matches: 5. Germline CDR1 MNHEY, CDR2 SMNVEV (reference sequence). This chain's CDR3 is CASSLDRGQRETQYF. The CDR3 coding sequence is TGTGCCAGCAGTTTGGACAGGGGGCAGAGGGAGACCCAGTACTTC.

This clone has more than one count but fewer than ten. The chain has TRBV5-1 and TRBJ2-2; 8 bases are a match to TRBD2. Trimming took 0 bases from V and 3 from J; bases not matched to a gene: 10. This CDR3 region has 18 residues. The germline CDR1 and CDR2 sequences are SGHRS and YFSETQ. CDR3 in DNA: TGCGCCAGCAGCTTGGGGGGTCGGGGGGGAACGGACACCGGGGAGCTGTTTTTT. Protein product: CASSLGGRGGTDTGELFF.

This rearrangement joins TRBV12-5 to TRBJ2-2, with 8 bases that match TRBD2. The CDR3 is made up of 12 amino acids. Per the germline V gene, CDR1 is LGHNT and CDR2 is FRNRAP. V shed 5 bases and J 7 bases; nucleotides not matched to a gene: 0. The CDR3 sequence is CASGREGGELFF. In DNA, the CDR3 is TGTGCTAGTGGTCGGGAGGGCGGGGAGCTGTTTTTT. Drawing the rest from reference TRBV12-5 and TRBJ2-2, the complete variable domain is DARVTQTPRHKVTEMGQEVTMRCQPILGHNTVFWYRQTMMQGLELLAYFRNRAPLDDSGMPKDRFSAEMPDATLATLKIQPSEPRDSAVYFCASGREGGELFFGEGSRLTVL.

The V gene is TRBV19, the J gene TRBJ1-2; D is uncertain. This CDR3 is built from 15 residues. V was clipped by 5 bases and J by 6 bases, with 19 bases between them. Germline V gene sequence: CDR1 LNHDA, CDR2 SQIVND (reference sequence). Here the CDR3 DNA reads TGTGCCAGTAGTCAGTCGAGCAGCGCTAGGCATGGCTACACCTTC. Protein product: CASSQSSSARHGYTF.

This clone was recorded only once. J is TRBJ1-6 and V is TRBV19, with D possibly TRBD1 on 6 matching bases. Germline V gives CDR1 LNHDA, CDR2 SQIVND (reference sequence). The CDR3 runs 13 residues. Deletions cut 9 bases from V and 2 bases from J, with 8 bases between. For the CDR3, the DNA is TGTGCCAGCCGACAGGCCTATAATTCACCCCTCCACTTT. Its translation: CASRQAYNSPLHF.

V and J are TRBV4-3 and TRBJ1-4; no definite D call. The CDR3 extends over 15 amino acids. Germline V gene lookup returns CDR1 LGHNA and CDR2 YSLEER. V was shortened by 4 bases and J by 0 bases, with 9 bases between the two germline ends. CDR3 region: CASSPDYSTNEKLFF. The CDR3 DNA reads TGCGCCAGCAGCCCAGACTACTCAACTAATGAAAAACTGTTTTTT.

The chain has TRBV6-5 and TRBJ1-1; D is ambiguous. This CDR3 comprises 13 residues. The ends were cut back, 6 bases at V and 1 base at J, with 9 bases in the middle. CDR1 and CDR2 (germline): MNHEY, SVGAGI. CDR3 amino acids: CASRPQANTEAFF. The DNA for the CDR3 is TGTGCCAGCAGACCTCAGGCGAACACTGAAGCTTTCTTT.

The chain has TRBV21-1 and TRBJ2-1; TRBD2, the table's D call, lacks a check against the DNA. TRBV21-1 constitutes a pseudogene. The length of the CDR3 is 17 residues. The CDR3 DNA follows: TGTGCCAGCCTCCTGGGAGGGAGGGCCCTGAATTACAATGAGCAGTTCTTC. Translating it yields CASLLGGRALNYNEQFF.

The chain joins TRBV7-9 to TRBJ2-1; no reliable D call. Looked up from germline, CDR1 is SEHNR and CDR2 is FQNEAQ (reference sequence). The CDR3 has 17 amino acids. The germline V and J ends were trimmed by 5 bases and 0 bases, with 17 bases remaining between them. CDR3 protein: CASSEEKAESSYNEQFF. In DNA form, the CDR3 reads TGTGCCAGCAGCGAGGAAAAGGCGGAGAGCTCCTACAATGAGCAGTTCTTC.

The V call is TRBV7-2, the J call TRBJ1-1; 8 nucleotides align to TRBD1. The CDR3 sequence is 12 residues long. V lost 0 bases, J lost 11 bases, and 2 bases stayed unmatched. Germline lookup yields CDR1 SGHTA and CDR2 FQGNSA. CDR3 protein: CASSLAYRGAFF. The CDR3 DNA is TGTGCCAGCAGCTTAGCTTACAGGGGGGCTTTCTTT.

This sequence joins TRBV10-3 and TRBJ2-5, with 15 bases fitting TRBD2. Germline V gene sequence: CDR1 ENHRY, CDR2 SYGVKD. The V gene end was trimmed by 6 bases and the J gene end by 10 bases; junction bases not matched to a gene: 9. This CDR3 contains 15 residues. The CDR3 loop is CAISSGTSGGRDQYF. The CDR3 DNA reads TGTGCCATCAGCTCCGGGACTAGCGGGGGGCGGGACCAGTACTTC.

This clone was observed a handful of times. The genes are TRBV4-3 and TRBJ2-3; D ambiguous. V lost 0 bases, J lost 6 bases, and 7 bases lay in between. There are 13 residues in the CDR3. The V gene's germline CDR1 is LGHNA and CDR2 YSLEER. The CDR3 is CASSQDFADTQYF. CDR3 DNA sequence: TGCGCCAGCAGCCAAGATTTCGCGGATACGCAGTATTTT.

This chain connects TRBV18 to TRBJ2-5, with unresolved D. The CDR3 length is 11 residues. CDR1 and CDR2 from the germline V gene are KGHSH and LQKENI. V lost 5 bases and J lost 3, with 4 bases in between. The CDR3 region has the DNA TGTGCCAGCTCATCGGAAGAGACCCAGTACTTC. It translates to CASSSEETQYF. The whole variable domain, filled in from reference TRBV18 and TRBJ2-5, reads NAGVMQNPRHLVRRRGQEARLRCSPMKGHSHVYWYRQLPEEGLKFMVYLQKENIIDESGMPKERFSAEFPKEGPSILRIQQVVRGDSAAYFCASSSEETQYFGPGTRLLVL.

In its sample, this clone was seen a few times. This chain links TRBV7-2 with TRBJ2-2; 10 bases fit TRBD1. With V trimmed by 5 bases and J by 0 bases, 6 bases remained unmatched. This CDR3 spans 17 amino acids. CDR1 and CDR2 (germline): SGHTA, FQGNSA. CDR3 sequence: CASSPTTGGTNTGELFF. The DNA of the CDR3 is TGTGCCAGCAGCCCAACGACAGGGGGCACGAACACCGGGGAGCTGTTTTTT.

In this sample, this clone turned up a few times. The CDR3 DNA follows: TGCGCCAGCAGAAGGACTACCCCGAACACCGGGGAGCTGTTTTTT. Translation: CASRRTTPNTGELFF. This chain joins TRBV5-1 and TRBJ2-2; the D gene is possibly TRBD2 (6 bases). This CDR3 has 15 amino acids. The V and J ends lost 5 bases and 0 bases respectively, with 11 bases between them. The germline gives CDR1 SGHRS, CDR2 YFSETQ.

The CDR3 DNA is TGTGCCAGCGCTTGGACAGGGCAAAAACTGTTTTTT. This translates into CASAWTGQKLFF. The rearrangement uses TRBV6-1 and TRBJ1-4; 8 bases fit TRBD1. The CDR3 spans 12 residues. V lost 8 bases, J lost 9 bases, and 5 bases stayed unmatched. Germline V gives CDR1 MNHNS, CDR2 SASEGT.

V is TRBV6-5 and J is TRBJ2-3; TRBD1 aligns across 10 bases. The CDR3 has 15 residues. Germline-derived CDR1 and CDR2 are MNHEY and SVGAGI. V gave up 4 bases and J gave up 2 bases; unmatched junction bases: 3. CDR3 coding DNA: TGTGCCAGCAGTTTGACAGGGGGCTCCACAGATACGCAGTATTTT. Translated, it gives CASSLTGGSTDTQYF.

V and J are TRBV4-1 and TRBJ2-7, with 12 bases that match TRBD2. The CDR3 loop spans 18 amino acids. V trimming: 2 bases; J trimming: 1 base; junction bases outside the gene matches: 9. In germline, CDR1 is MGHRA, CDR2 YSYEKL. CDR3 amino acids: CASSQYPTSGGPSYEQYF. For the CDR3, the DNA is TGCGCCAGCAGCCAATACCCAACTAGCGGGGGGCCTTCCTACGAGCAGTACTTC.

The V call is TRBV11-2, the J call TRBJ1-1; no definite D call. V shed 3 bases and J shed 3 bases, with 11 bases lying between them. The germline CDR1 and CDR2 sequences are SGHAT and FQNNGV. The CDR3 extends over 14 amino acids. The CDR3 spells CASSFPVGDTEAFF. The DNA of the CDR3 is TGTGCCAGCAGCTTCCCGGTGGGCGACACTGAAGCTTTCTTT.

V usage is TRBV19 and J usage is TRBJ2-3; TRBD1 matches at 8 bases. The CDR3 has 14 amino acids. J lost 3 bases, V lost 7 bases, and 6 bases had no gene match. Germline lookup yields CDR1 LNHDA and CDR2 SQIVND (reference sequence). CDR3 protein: CASKVRGPTDTQYF. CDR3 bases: TGTGCCAGTAAGGTCAGGGGGCCTACAGATACGCAGTATTTT.

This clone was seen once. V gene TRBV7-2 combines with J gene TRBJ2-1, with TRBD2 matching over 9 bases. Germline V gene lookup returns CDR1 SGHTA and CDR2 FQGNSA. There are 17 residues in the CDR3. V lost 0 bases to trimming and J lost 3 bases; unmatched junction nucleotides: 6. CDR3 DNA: TGTGCCAGCAGCTTAGCGGGCGGGGGGGTTTTCTACAATGAGCAGTTCTTC. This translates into CASSLAGGGVFYNEQFF.

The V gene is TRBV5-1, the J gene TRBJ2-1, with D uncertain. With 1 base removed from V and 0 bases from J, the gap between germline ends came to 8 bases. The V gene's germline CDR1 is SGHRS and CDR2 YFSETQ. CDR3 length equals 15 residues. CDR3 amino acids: CASSLSVTSYNEQFF. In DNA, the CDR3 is TGCGCCAGCAGCTTGTCAGTTACCTCCTACAATGAGCAGTTCTTC.

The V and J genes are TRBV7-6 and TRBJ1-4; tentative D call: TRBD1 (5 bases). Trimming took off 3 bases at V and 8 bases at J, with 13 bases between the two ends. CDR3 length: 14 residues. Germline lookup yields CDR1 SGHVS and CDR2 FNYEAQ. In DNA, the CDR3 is TGTGCCAGCAGCTTCGGGGGGAATCGGGAAAAACTGTTTTTT. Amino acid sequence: CASSFGGNREKLFF.